These T cell receptor beta chains were read from a single sample in a study of blood T cell repertoires in COVID-19. The table came from immunoSEQ multiplex PCR; TCRdb's copy has only in-frame clones and leaves some out. Of approximately 290,000 clones in the sample, roughly 90% are singletons; the top ten hold about 4.5%. Input material: PBMCs or T cells enriched from blood (not recorded which). All receptors come from a woman in her late teens or twenties with acute COVID-19. The CDR3 runs from the conserved cysteine through the conserved F or W. The D gene is left open where the match is weak. Size values are once, few and many counts, or a class for expanded clones, and some rows have none.

V	J	size	D	DNA	CDR3
TRBV28	TRBJ1-1	few	NA	TGTGCCAGCAGGCTAAGACTAGACGGTACTGAAGCTTTCTTT	CASRLRLDGTEAFF
TRBV28	TRBJ2-3	once	NA	TGTGCCAGCAGTTTATTGGGCGATACGCAGTATTTT	CASSLLGDTQYF
TRBV15	TRBJ1-2	NA	TRBD1	TGTGCCACCAGCAGAGGGGGCCAGGGGGCTAACTATGGCTACACCTTC	CATSRGGQGANYGYTF
TRBV10-1	TRBJ2-5	NA	NA	TGCGCCAGCAGTGAGTCTGGTACCGGTCAAGAGACCCAGTACTTC	CASSESGTGQETQYF
TRBV19	TRBJ1-5	few	TRBD1	TGTGCCAGTAGGGAAACGGGACAGGGGACTCAGCCCCAGCATTTT	CASRETGQGTQPQHF
TRBV18	TRBJ2-1	NA	NA	TGTGCCAGCTCACCACCTCGGGGGAGAGACAATGAGCAGTTCTTC	CASSPPRGRDNEQFF
TRBV12-3/TRBV12-4	TRBJ1-5	NA	NA	TGTGCCAGCAGTACTTCAACAGGGCAGCCCCAGCATTTT	CASSTSTGQPQHF
TRBV19	TRBJ2-2	NA	TRBD2	TGTGCCAGTAGTATTATTGCTAGCGGCCACCTGGGGGGGGAGCTGTTTTTT	CASSIIASGHLGGELFF
TRBV25-1	TRBJ2-1	NA	TRBD2	TGTGCCAGCAGTTTAGCGGGACACAATGAGCAGTTCTTC	CASSLAGHNEQFF
TRBV14	TRBJ2-3	NA	NA	TGTGCCAGCAGCCAAGAACCGGGCACAGATACGCAGTATTTT	CASSQEPGTDTQYF
TRBV7-9	TRBJ1-1	NA	TRBD1	TGTGCCAGCAGCTTAGTAGGACAGGGAGAAGAAGCTTTCTTT	CASSLVGQGEEAFF
TRBV2	TRBJ2-3	NA	NA	TGTGCCAGCAGTGAGGGGACTAGCACAGATACGCAGTATTTT	CASSEGTSTDTQYF
TRBV10-3	TRBJ1-2	NA	NA	TGTGCCATCAGTGAGTCGCTAGGCTATGGCTACACCTTC	CAISESLGYGYTF
TRBV6-4	TRBJ2-1	NA	TRBD1	TGTGCCAGCAGTGACTTGGTAGGACAGGGCCACAATGAGCAGTTCTTC	CASSDLVGQGHNEQFF
TRBV3-1/TRBV3-2	TRBJ1-5	NA	TRBD1	TGTGCCAGCAGCCAAGGGGCAGGGGGTGGCAATCAGCCCCAGCATTTT	CASSQGAGGGNQPQHF
TRBV7-3	TRBJ2-7	NA	TRBD2	TGTGCCAGCAGCTACCTAGCGGGAGACGAGCAGTACTTC	CASSYLAGDEQYF
TRBV3-1/TRBV3-2	TRBJ1-6	once	NA	TGTGCCAGCAGCCACAGACAGAATAATTCACCCCTCCACTTT	CASSHRQNNSPLHF
TRBV12-3/TRBV12-4	TRBJ1-5	NA	NA	TGTGCCAGCAGTCCCGGGGGGTGGCAGCCCCAGCATTTT	CASSPGGWQPQHF
TRBV25-1	TRBJ1-2	NA	NA	TGTGCCAGCAGTGCGAGCGGGACGGCCCCCAACTATGGCTACACCTTC	CASSASGTAPNYGYTF
TRBV4-2	TRBJ2-7	NA	NA	TGTGCCAGCAGCCAAGTCTCTGGAGAGGAAGGCGAGCAGTACTTC	CASSQVSGEEGEQYF
TRBV7-7	TRBJ2-5	NA	NA	TGTGCTAGCAGCCGCCTCGACAGGCTTCAAGAGACCCAGTACTTC	CASSRLDRLQETQYF
TRBV2	TRBJ2-3	once	NA	TGTGCCAGCAGTGAAGCTTCACGGACAACAGATACGCAGTATTTT	CASSEASRTTDTQYF
TRBV3-1/TRBV3-2	TRBJ2-7	NA	NA	TGTGCCAGCAGCCCGACGGAGGCCTACGAGCAGTACTTC	CASSPTEAYEQYF
TRBV6-5	TRBJ1-4	NA	NA	TGTGCCTCTCGGGATTTATGGGTGGATGAAAAACTGTTTTTT	CASRDLWVDEKLFF
TRBV2	TRBJ2-7	NA	TRBD1	TGTGCCAGCATCCAGGACAGGGGGAACCGACTAGAGCAGTACTTC	CASIQDRGNRLEQYF
TRBV20-1	TRBJ2-7	NA	NA	TGCAGTGCTAGTGGGGGTCAGGGTATTGCCGAGCAGTACTTC	CSASGGQGIAEQYF
TRBV11-2	TRBJ2-7	NA	NA	TGTGCCAGCAGCTTATCCACAGGGCGTAATCGGGCGCAGTACTTC	CASSLSTGRNRAQYF
TRBV24-1	TRBJ1-5	NA	NA	TGTGCCACCAGTGATGGGGGCGGTCAGCCCCAGCATTTT	CATSDGGGQPQHF
TRBV2	TRBJ1-1	NA	TRBD1	TGTGCCAGCAGTGAGACAGGGGGAATGAACACTGAAGCTTTCTTT	CASSETGGMNTEAFF
TRBV9	TRBJ1-2	once	NA	TGTGCCAGCGGGTTCGGAGGAGCTGCTAACTATGGCTACACCTTC	CASGFGGAANYGYTF
TRBV28	TRBJ2-2	NA	NA	TGTGCCAGCAGGAAGCCTCAGGGTATCGCGAACACCGGGGAGCTGTTTTTT	CASRKPQGIANTGELFF
TRBV27	TRBJ2-4	NA	NA	TGTGCCAGCACCTCCGTAGCCAAAAACATTCAGTACTTC	CASTSVAKNIQYF
TRBV5-1	TRBJ2-3	NA	TRBD2	TGCGCCAGCAGCTTGGAGCTAGCGGGAGAGGGTACGCAGTATTTT	CASSLELAGEGTQYF
TRBV19	TRBJ2-1	few	TRBD2	TGTGCCAGTAGTCCCTTTGCGGGAGGGGTCAATGAGCAGTTCTTC	CASSPFAGGVNEQFF
TRBV7-9	TRBJ1-1	NA	TRBD1	TGTGCCAGCAGCTCAACCGGGACAGGGGGCGACACTGAAGCTTTCTTT	CASSSTGTGGDTEAFF
TRBV18	TRBJ1-1	NA	TRBD1	TGTGCCAGCATCACCACCGACAGGGGCACTGAAGCTTTCTTT	CASITTDRGTEAFF
TRBV9	TRBJ2-7	NA	NA	TGTGCCAGCAGCACGGGTGGGGGGTCGTCCTACGAGCAGTACTTC	CASSTGGGSSYEQYF
TRBV27	TRBJ1-1	NA	NA	TGTGCCAGCAGATGGACAAGCCGACTGAACACTGAAGCTTTCTTT	CASRWTSRLNTEAFF
TRBV7-3	TRBJ2-1	NA	NA	TGTGCCAGCAGCTCACAGTACAATGAGCAGTTCTTC	CASSSQYNEQFF
TRBV7-2	TRBJ2-3	NA	TRBD1	TGTGCCAGCAGCCCCCGCCCGGGCTGGGGACAGCAAAGCACAGATACGCAGTATTTT	CASSPRPGWGQQSTDTQYF
TRBV29-1	TRBJ2-6	NA	TRBD1	TGCAGCGGCGTGACAGGGGGGTCGGCTGGGGCCAACGTCCTGACTTTC	CSGVTGGSAGANVLTF
TRBV18	TRBJ2-5	NA	TRBD2	TGTGCCAGCTCAATACTAGCGGGAGGGCCAGAGACCCAGTACTTC	CASSILAGGPETQYF
TRBV5-6	TRBJ1-2	NA	NA	TGTGCCAGCAGCTCGGTCAACCAAATGGGCGGCTACACCTTC	CASSSVNQMGGYTF
TRBV28	TRBJ2-5	NA	TRBD1	TGTGCCAGCAGTTTATCAGAGGGACAGAACGAAGAGACCCAGTACTTC	CASSLSEGQNEETQYF
TRBV19	TRBJ1-6	NA	TRBD1	TGTGCCAGTAGTGCAGGGGACAGAAATTCACCCCTCCACTTT	CASSAGDRNSPLHF
TRBV29-1	TRBJ1-2	NA	NA	TGCAGCGTTTCCCTTAACTATGGCTACACCTTC	CSVSLNYGYTF